The 18 T cell receptor beta chains reported below all come from one sample, sequenced in a study of cytomegalovirus exposure and HLA in healthy donors. Researchers ran the PCR with 60 Vbeta and 13 Jbeta primers. Assay: immunoSEQ multiplex PCR; the TCRdb copy retains only in-frame clones and omits some. The data hold 150,000 to 200,000 clones, with around 86% observed a single time. Source material: PBMCs. The receptors come from a woman between 18 and 29 years old in good health and CMV-seronegative.

Only one count was recorded for this clone. The rearrangement uses TRBV2 and TRBJ1-4; D uncertain. Germline CDR1 reads SNHLY; CDR2 reads FYNNEI. The CDR3 covers 14 residues. Trimming pared 4 bases from V and 6 bases from J, leaving 12 bases between. The CDR3 loop reads CASSVGRLDEKLFF. The CDR3 DNA reads TGTGCCAGCAGTGTAGGGAGGTTGGATGAAAAACTGTTTTTT.

The rearrangement uses TRBV5-8 and TRBJ1-5; 9 bases align to TRBD1. The CDR3 is made up of 15 amino acids. Germline assignment: CDR1 SGHTS and CDR2 YDEGEE. V lost 6 bases, J lost 5 bases, and 9 bases stayed unmatched. The CDR3 loop is CASTPSGQGYQPQHF. CDR3 DNA: TGTGCCAGCACGCCATCGGGACAGGGATATCAGCCCCAGCATTTT. Full variable domain (remainder filled in from reference TRBV5-8 and TRBJ1-5): EAGVTQSPTHLIKTRGQQATLRCSPISGHTSVYWYQQALGLGLQFLLWYDEGEERNRGNFPPRFSGRQFPNYSSELNVNALELEDSALYLCASTPSGQGYQPQHFGDGTRLSIL.

The rearrangement links TRBV7-9 to TRBJ1-5; D gene uncertain. Deletions cut 7 bases from V and 0 bases from J, with 7 bases between. CDR1 is SEHNR, CDR2 FQNEAQ, per germline (reference sequence). This CDR3 has 13 residues. CDR3 DNA: TGTGCCAGCACCAACACTAGCAATCAGCCCCAGCATTTT. It encodes CASTNTSNQPQHF.

As DNA, the CDR3 is TGTGCCAGCAGCTTAGATCCAGGGCTTAACACTGAAGCTTTCTTT. As protein: CASSLDPGLNTEAFF. The rearrangement links TRBV7-2 to TRBJ1-1, with D perhaps matching TRBD1 (5 bases). CDR1 SGHTA and CDR2 FQGNSA come from the germline V gene. The CDR3 has 15 residues. Trimming removed 1 base at V and 2 bases at J, with 11 bases between.

The CDR3 protein is CASSPETGSSYEQYF. In nucleotides, the CDR3 is TGTGCCAGCAGCCCCGAGACAGGGTCATCCTACGAGCAGTACTTC. This sequence joins TRBV6-4 and TRBJ2-7; TRBD1 aligns across 7 bases. Germline V gene sequence: CDR1 MRHNA, CDR2 SNTAGT. V was clipped by 6 bases and J by 1 base; unmatched bases: 9. The CDR3 is 15 amino acids.

The chain recombines TRBV5-1 with TRBJ1-1; D call uncertain. CDR1 is SGHRS, CDR2 YFSETQ, per germline. There are 16 residues in the CDR3. V lost 0 bases to trimming and J lost 1 base, with 13 bases between them. The CDR3 sequence: CASSLDYMVGNTEAFF. CDR3 nucleotides: TGCGCCAGCAGCTTGGACTACATGGTGGGGAACACTGAAGCTTTCTTT.

The V and J genes are TRBV15 and TRBJ1-3; D remains ambiguous. The CDR3 contains 16 residues. Per germline, CDR1 LNHNV and CDR2 YYDKDF (reference sequence). V was clipped by 0 bases and J by 4 bases, with 13 bases between them. CDR3 protein: CATSREFPAGGNTIYF. Written as DNA, the CDR3 is TGTGCCACCAGCAGAGAATTCCCGGCGGGGGGAAACACCATATATTTT.

V gene TRBV5-8 combines with J gene TRBJ2-3; D might be TRBD2 (6 bases). V was shortened by 2 bases and J by 0 bases, with 13 bases between the two germline ends. Germline V lookup: CDR1 SGHTS, CDR2 YDEGEE. CDR3 length: 16 amino acids. CDR3 nucleotide sequence: TGTGCCAGCAGCTTAAACGGCGGGACTAGCACAGATACGCAGTATTTT. It is translated as CASSLNGGTSTDTQYF.

V and J are TRBV9 and TRBJ2-7; 8 bases fit TRBD2. V shed 3 bases, J shed 2 bases, and the junction held 1 base outside the gene matches. CDR3 length equals 13 residues. The germline CDR1 and CDR2 sequences are SGDLS and YYNGEE. In DNA, the CDR3 is TGTGCCAGCAGCGGGGGACTAGCCTACGAGCAGTACTTC. Translation: CASSGGLAYEQYF.

The chain couples TRBV7-6 to TRBJ2-7; 10 bases map to TRBD1. Germline assignment: CDR1 SGHVS and CDR2 FNYEAQ. The V segment lost 1 base and the J segment 4 bases; nucleotides outside the gene matches: 10. There are 17 residues in the CDR3. CDR3 sequence: CASSLGLPGTGAYEQYF. The CDR3 coding sequence is TGTGCCAGCAGCTTAGGGCTTCCCGGGACAGGGGCGTACGAGCAGTACTTC.

This sequence joins TRBV4-3 and TRBJ2-5; 16 bases align to TRBD2. The J call may be incorrect, as the DNA end agrees better with TRBJ2-7. This CDR3 is built from 18 residues. Germline V gives CDR1 LGHNA, CDR2 YSLEER. CDR3 bases: TGCGCCAGCAGCCAAGGCGGGACTAGCGGGAGGGCCGCTTACGAGCAGTACTTC. Protein: CASSQGGTSGRAAYEQYF.

This sequence joins TRBV5-4 and TRBJ2-5, with TRBD2 matching 10 bases. Trimming at V came to 10 bases and at J to 1 base, leaving 7 bases not matched to a gene. The CDR3 loop spans 14 amino acids. The V gene's germline CDR1 is SGHNT and CDR2 YYREEE (reference sequence). The DNA of the CDR3 is TGTGCCGGCTCAGCGGGAGGGGGCCAAGAGACCCAGTACTTC. Encoded protein: CAGSAGGGQETQYF.

The chain links TRBV5-1 to TRBJ2-5; the match to TRBD2 covers 13 bases. The V gene end was trimmed by 3 bases and the J gene end by 3 bases; junction bases not matched to a gene: 8. Germline loops: CDR1 SGHRS, CDR2 YFSETQ. This CDR3 is built from 17 residues. The CDR3 region has the DNA TGCGCCAGCAGCTCTGTTCGGACTAGCGGGAGTAAAGAGACCCAGTACTTC. Translation gives CASSSVRTSGSKETQYF.

This clone was observed once. This chain connects TRBV5-1 to TRBJ2-1; the match to TRBD2 covers 14 bases. Germline values: CDR1 SGHRS, CDR2 YFSETQ. The CDR3 loop spans 19 amino acids. The J segment lost 0 bases and the V segment lost 3 bases, leaving 8 bases of the junction unmatched. CDR3 coding DNA: TGCGCCAGCAGCTCCGGCTTAGGGACTAGCGGGAGCTCCTACAATGAGCAGTTCTTC. It yields the protein CASSSGLGTSGSSYNEQFF.

This rearrangement joins TRBV30 to TRBJ1-1; D unresolved. The CDR3 spans 12 residues. Germline CDR1 and CDR2: GTSNPN and SVGIG (reference sequence). Deletions cut 5 bases from V and 3 bases from J, with 10 bases between. For the CDR3, the DNA is TGTGCCTGGGGGCCCGGTGACACTGAAGCTTTCTTT. Encoded protein: CAWGPGDTEAFF.

The chain recombines TRBV7-9 with TRBJ1-2, with TRBD1 matching 10 bases. V lost 5 bases to trimming and J lost 14 bases; unmatched junction nucleotides: 8. The CDR3 runs to 12 residues. From germline, CDR1 is SEHNR and CDR2 FQNEAQ (reference sequence). Here the CDR3 reads CASSIGGQGPTF. CDR3 nucleotide sequence: TGTGCCAGCAGCATAGGGGGACAGGGGCCGACCTTC.

A word on this clone: Different DNA sequences within this sample yield the same CDR3. V gene TRBV4-1 combines with J gene TRBJ2-1; D is perhaps TRBD1 (6 bases). V shed 1 base and J shed 7 bases, with 20 bases lying between them. Germline CDR1 MGHRA, CDR2 YSYEKL. This CDR3 spans 17 amino acids. This CDR3 is CASSQGKGQGIRNEQFF. In DNA, the CDR3 is TGCGCCAGCAGCCAAGGAAAGGGGCAGGGGATTAGAAATGAGCAGTTCTTC.

The V and J genes are TRBV5-4 and TRBJ1-1, with 12 bases matching TRBD1. V trimming: 9 bases; J trimming: 7 bases; junction bases outside the gene matches: 13. Germline values: CDR1 SGHNT, CDR2 YYREEE (reference sequence). CDR3 length: 15 residues. This chain's CDR3 is CATGGQGASDGEAFF. CDR3 DNA: TGTGCCACCGGGGGACAGGGGGCATCGGACGGTGAAGCTTTCTTT.